This TCR beta chain stems from a study of cytomegalovirus exposure and HLA in healthy donors. Study observations and caveats: A later analysis appeared to link common viral pathogens to several of the most significant clusters. TCR sequences were mostly rare, though some public TCRs occurred in many donors. A later analysis linked a missense DCLRE1C variant to TCR beta V- and J-gene trimming. Roughly even sequencing depth across donors was the assumption behind the presence/absence analyses.

Primers included in the PCR were 60 Vbeta and 13 Jbeta primers. Libraries were prepared by immunoSEQ multiplex PCR; TCRdb keeps only in-frame clonotypes and omits some of them. Of 55,000 to 75,000 clones in the sample, around 73% are singletons; the top ten hold about 3%. In regard to this clone: Its antigen is not known.

Trimming took 2 bases from V and 7 from J, leaving 14 bases between them. The germline CDR1 and CDR2 sequences are SEHNR and FQNEAQ (reference sequence). The CDR3 covers 14 residues. Sequencing was carried out using PBMCs. The sequence came from a girl under 18 in good health and CMV-seropositive. V is TRBV7-9 and J is TRBJ1-1, with D possibly matching TRBD1 (6 bases). The CDR3 sequence is CASSLSLGGDEAFF. The CDR3 DNA sequence: TGTGCCAGCAGCTTAAGCCTAGGGGGGGATGAAGCTTTCTTT.